These 6 T cell receptor beta chains came from one sample sequenced in a study of T cells in localized non-small cell lung cancer. The assay was immunoSEQ multiplex PCR, and TCRdb's table has in-frame clones only and misses some. The data show 50,000 to 65,000 clones, with 80% seen just once and about 4.6% held by the top ten. Here the sequenced sample was PBMCs, taken before any cancer treatment. The receptors were gathered from a woman aged 35-70 years with stage II lung adenocarcinoma.

This clone was recorded a few times. This chain joins TRBV5-1 and TRBJ1-3; D remains ambiguous. The ends were cut back, 0 bases at V and 0 bases at J, with 7 bases in the middle. This CDR3 has 15 amino acids. Per the germline V gene, CDR1 is SGHRS and CDR2 is YFSETQ. The CDR3 loop is CASSLDGSSGNTIYF. The CDR3 DNA reads as TGCGCCAGCAGCTTGGACGGTAGCTCTGGAAACACCATATATTTT.

The chain employs TRBV6-1 and TRBJ2-7; TRBD1 agrees at 10 bases. J gave up 2 bases and V 7 bases, and 8 bases lay outside the gene matches. Per germline, CDR1 MNHNS and CDR2 SASEGT. The CDR3 has 15 amino acids. CDR3 loop: CASNKGQGTAYEQYF. The CDR3 DNA sequence: TGTGCCAGCAACAAGGGACAGGGGACAGCCTACGAGCAGTACTTC.

The V and J genes are TRBV29-1 and TRBJ2-1; D possibly matches TRBD1 or TRBD2 (5 bases each). CDR1 and CDR2 from the germline V gene are SQVTM and ANQGSEA. The germline V and J ends were trimmed by 7 bases and 9 bases, with 16 bases remaining between them. This CDR3 region has 12 residues. The CDR3 bases are TGCAGCGGGGGGATAGCCTCCGTTGAGCAGTTCTTC. Encoded protein: CSGGIASVEQFF.

The CDR3 loop is CASSTRSYSDTEAFF. The CDR3 DNA sequence: TGTGCCAGCAGCACCCGTTCCTACTCGGACACTGAAGCTTTCTTT. V is TRBV7-2 and J is TRBJ1-1; D is unclear. The CDR3 length is 15 residues. V lost 5 bases and J lost 3, with 16 bases in between. CDR1 is SGHTA and CDR2 is FQGNSA in the germline V gene.

The chain uses TRBV14 and TRBJ2-2; 10 positions match TRBD1. From germline, CDR1 is SGHDN and CDR2 FVKESK. J lost 5 bases, V lost 4 bases, and 13 bases had no gene match. The CDR3 loop spans 18 amino acids. CDR3 DNA: TGTGCCAGCAGCCGGCCCCTTGGACAGGGGGGATTGACCGGGGAGCTGTTTTTT. Protein product: CASSRPLGQGGLTGELFF.

V is TRBV7-2 and J is TRBJ1-1; the D gene is possibly TRBD1 (6 bases). V dropped 4 bases and J dropped 2 bases, with 8 bases sitting between them. The germline CDR1 and CDR2 sequences are SGHTA and FQGNSA. This CDR3 is built from 13 residues. The CDR3 region has the DNA TGTGCCAGCAGCTCGGACAGAAACACTGAAGCTTTCTTT. It is translated as CASSSDRNTEAFF.